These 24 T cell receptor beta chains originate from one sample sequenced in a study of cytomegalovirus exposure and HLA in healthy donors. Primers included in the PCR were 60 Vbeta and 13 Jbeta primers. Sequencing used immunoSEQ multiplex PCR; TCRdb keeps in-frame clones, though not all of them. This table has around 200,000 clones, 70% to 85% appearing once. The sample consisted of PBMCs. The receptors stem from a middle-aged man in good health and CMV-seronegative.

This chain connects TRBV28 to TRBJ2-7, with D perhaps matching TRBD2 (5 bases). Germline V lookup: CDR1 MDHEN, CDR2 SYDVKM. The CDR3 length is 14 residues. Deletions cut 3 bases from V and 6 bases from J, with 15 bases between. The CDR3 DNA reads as TGTGCCAGCAGTTTCGGAAGGAAAGGAGGCGAGCAGTACTTC. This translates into CASSFGRKGGEQYF.

CDR3 bases: TGCGCCAGCAGCCAGGAGCGACTGACAGGAATCCACTATGGCTACACCTTC. Its translation is CASSQERLTGIHYGYTF. The chain is built from TRBV4-1 and TRBJ1-2; TRBD1 is a possible D gene (6 bases). The CDR3 has 17 amino acids. From germline, CDR1 is MGHRA and CDR2 YSYEKL. Trimming took 3 bases from V and 3 from J, leaving 20 bases between them.

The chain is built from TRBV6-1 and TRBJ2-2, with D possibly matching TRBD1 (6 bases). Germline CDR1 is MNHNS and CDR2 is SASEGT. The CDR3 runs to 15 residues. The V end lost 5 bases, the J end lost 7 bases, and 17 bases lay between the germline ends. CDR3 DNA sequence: TGTGCCAGCAGTATTAACAGGGTGGGAAGCGGGGAGCTGTTTTTT. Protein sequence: CASSINRVGSGELFF.

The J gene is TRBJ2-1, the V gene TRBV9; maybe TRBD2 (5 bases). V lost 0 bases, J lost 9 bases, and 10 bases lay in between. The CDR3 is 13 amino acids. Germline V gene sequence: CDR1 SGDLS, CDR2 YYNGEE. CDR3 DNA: TGTGCCAGCAGCGTAGCCCCCCGGGGTGAGCAGTTCTTC. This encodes CASSVAPRGEQFF. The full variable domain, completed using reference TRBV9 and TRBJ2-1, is DSGVTQTPKHLITATGQRVTLRCSPRSGDLSVYWYQQSLDQGLQFLIQYYNGEERAKGNILERFSAQQFPDLHSELNLSSLELGDSALYFCASSVAPRGEQFFGPGTRLTVL.

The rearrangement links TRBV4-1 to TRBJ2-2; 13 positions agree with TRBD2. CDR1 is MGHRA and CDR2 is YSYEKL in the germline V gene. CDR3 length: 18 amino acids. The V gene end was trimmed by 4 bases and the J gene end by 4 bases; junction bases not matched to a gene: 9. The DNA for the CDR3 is TGCGCCAGCAGCCCGGGACTAGCGGGGCCCGAAGGCACCGGGGAGCTGTTTTTT. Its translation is CASSPGLAGPEGTGELFF.

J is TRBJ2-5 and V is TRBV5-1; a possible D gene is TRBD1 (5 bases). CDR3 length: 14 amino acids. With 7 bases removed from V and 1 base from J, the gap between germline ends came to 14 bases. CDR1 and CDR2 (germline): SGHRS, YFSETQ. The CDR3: CASHITGIQETQYF. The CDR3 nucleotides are TGCGCCAGCCATATAACAGGAATCCAAGAGACCCAGTACTTC.

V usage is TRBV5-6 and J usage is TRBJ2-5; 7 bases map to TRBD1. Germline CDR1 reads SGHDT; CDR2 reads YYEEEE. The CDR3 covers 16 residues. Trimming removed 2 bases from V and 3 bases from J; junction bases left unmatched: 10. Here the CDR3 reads CASSFFSGGNEETQYF. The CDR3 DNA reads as TGTGCCAGCAGCTTTTTTTCAGGGGGAAATGAAGAGACCCAGTACTTC.

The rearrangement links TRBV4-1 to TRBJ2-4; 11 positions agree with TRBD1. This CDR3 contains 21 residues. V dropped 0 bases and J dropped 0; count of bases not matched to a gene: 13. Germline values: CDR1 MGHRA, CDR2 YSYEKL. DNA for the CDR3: TGCGCCAGCAGCCAAGATCCAGGACAGGGGGCCCTGGGGATAGCCAAAAACATTCAGTACTTC. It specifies CASSQDPGQGALGIAKNIQYF.

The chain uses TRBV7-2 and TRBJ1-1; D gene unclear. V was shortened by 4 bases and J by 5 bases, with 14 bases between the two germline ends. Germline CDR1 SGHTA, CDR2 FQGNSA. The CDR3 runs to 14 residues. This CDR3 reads CASSSGGRMTEAFF. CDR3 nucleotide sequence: TGTGCCAGCAGCTCAGGAGGTAGGATGACTGAAGCTTTCTTT.

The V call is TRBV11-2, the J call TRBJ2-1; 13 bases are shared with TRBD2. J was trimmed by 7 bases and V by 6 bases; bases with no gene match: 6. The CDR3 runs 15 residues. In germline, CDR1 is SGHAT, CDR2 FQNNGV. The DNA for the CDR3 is TGTGCCAGCAGACTAGCGGGAGGGCCGGGGAATGAGCAGTTCTTC. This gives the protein CASRLAGGPGNEQFF.

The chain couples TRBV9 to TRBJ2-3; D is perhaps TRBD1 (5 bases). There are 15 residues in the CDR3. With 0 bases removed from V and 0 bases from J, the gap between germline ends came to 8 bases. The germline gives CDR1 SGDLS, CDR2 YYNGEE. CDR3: CASSVVPGSTDTQYF. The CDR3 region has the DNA TGTGCCAGCAGCGTAGTACCAGGGAGCACAGATACGCAGTATTTT.

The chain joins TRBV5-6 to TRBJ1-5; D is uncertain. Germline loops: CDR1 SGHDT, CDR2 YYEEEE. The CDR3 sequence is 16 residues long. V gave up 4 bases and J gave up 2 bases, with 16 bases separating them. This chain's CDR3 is CASSVAGFEGNQPQHF. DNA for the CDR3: TGTGCCAGCAGCGTGGCTGGCTTCGAGGGCAATCAGCCCCAGCATTTT. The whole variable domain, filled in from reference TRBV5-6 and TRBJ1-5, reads DAGVTQSPTHLIKTRGQQVTLRCSPKSGHDTVSWYQQALGQGPQFIFQYYEEEERQRGNFPDRFSGHQFPNYSSELNVNALLLGDSALYLCASSVAGFEGNQPQHFGDGTRLSIL.

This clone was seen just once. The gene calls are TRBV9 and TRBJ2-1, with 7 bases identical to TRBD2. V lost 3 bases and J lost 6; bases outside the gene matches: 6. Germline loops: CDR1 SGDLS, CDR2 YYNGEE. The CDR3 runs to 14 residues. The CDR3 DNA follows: TGTGCCAGCAGCGGGGGGAGGGAGGGCAATGAGCAGTTCTTC. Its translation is CASSGGREGNEQFF.

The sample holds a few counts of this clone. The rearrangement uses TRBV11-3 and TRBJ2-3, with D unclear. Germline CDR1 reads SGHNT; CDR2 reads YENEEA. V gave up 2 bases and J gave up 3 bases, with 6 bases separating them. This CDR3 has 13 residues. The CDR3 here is CASSLTATDTQYF. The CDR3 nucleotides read TGTGCCAGCAGCTTAACAGCAACAGATACGCAGTATTTT.

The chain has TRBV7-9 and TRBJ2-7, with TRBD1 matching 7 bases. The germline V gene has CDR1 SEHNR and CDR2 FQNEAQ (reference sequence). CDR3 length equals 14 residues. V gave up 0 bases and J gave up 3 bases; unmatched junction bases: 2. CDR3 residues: CASSLARDSYEQYF. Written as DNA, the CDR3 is TGTGCCAGCAGCTTAGCCCGGGACAGCTACGAGCAGTACTTC.

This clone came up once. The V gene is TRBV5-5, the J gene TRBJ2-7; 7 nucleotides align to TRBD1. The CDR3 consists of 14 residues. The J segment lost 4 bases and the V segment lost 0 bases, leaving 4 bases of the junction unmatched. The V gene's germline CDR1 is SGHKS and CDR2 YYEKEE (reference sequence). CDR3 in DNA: TGTGCCAGCAGCTTGGGACAGGGAGTGTACGAGCAGTACTTC. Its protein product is CASSLGQGVYEQYF.

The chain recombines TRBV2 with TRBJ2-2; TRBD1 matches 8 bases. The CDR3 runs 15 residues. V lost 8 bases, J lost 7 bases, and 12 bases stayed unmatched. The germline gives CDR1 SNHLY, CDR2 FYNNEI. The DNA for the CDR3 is TGTGCCAGCGGACAGGGATCTTCCCGGAGCGGGGAGCTGTTTTTT. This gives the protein CASGQGSSRSGELFF.

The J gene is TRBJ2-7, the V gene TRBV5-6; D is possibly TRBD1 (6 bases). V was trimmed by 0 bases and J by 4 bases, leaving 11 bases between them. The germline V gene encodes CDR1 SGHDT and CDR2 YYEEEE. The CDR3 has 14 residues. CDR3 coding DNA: TGTGCCAGCAGCTTGGGCAGGGGTCGGTACGAGCAGTACTTC. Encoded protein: CASSLGRGRYEQYF.

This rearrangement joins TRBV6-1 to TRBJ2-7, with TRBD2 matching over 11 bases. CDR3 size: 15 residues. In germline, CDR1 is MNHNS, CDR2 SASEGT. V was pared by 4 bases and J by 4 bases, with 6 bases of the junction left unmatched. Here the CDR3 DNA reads TGTGCCAGCAGTGTACCGGGACTAGCGGAGTACGAGCAGTACTTC. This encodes CASSVPGLAEYEQYF.

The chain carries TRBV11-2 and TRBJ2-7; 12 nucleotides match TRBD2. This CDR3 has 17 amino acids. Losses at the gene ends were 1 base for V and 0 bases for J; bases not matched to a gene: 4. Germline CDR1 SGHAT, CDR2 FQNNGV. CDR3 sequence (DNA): TGTGCCAGCAGCTTAGCGGGACTAGCGGGTTTCTCCTACGAGCAGTACTTC. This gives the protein CASSLAGLAGFSYEQYF.

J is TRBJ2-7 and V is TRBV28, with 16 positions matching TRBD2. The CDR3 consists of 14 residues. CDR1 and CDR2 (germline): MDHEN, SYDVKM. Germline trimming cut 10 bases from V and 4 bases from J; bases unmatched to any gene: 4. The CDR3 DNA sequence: TGTGCCATAGGGACTAGCGGGAGGGGGTACGAGCAGTACTTC. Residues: CAIGTSGRGYEQYF.

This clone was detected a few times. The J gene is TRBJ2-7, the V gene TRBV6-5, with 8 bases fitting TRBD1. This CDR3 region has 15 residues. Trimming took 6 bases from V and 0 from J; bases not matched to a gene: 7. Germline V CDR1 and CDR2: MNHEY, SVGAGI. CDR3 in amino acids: CASRARQGSSYEQYF. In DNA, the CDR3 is TGTGCCAGCAGAGCCCGACAGGGGAGCTCCTACGAGCAGTACTTC.

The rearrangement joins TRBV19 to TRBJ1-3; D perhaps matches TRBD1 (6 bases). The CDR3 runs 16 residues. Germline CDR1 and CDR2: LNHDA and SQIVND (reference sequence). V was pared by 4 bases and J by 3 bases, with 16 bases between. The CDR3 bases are TGTGCCAGTAGTAGCAACAGGGAATGGGATGGAAACACCATATATTTT. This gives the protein CASSSNREWDGNTIYF.

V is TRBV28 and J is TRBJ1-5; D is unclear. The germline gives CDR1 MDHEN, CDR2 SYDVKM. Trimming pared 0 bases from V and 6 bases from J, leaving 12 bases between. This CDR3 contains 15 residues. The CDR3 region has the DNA TGTGCCAGCAGTTTATGGAGGCAAGCACGTCAGCCCCAGCATTTT. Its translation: CASSLWRQARQPQHF.